Given below is one T cell receptor beta chain in context. Its matching antigen is unknown. Once cultured for 10 days, the cells underwent separation to obtain CD4+ T cells. From germline, CDR1 is GTSNPN and CDR2 SVGIG (reference sequence). V lost 1 base, J lost 6 bases, and 4 bases stayed unmatched. The CDR3 is 13 amino acids. The data were obtained in a study of vaccination effects on CD4 cells after COVID-19. Overall study results and limits: Late after vaccination, infection- and vaccine-induced clones showed marked clonal contraction.

Sequencing was performed with immunoSEQ multiplex PCR; in TCRdb, only in-frame clones are kept and a portion is missing. The top ten hold about 5% of the sample, which has over 45,000 clones, 50% to 70% seen once. The receptor comes from a human donor who received a COVID-19 vaccine. The rearrangement joins TRBV30 to TRBJ2-7; 9 bases map to TRBD1. The starting material was CD4+ T cells from PBMCs cultured without peptide, obtained before COVID-19 vaccination. The CDR3 DNA reads TGTGCCTGGAGTGGGACAGGGGCCGGCGAGCAGTACTTC. Its protein is CAWSGTGAGEQYF.